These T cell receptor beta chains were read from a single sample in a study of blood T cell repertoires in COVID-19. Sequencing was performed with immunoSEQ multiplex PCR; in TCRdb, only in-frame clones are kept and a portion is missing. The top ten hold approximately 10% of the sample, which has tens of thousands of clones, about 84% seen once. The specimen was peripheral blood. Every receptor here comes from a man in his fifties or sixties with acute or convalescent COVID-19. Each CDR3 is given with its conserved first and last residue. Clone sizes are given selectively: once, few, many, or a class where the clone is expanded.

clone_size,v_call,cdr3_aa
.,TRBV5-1,CASSPGDKSYGYTF
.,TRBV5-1,CASSPGQGSRDGYTF
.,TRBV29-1,CSVVWATNTGELFF
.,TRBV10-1,CASSGGGGNTDTQYF
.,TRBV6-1,CASSEGGRGTQYF
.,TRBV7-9,CASSLVGGQETQYF
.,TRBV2,CASSGRKVMNTEAFF
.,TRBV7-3,CASSLSRTSIDIQYF
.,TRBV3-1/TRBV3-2,CASSVGQGVPEAFF
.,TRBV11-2,CASSLVGNTNYGYTF
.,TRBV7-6,CASSPRGSGNTIYF
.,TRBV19,CASSMGGQANEKLFF
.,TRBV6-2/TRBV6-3,CASSYLTGSTEAFF
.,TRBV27,CASRGQHMNTEAFF
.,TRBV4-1,CASSQRTGPGGYTF
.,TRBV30,CAWSVGRNEQYF
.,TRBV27,CASSLYWRLQLYSNTEAFF
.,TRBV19,CASSILRTGGNEKLFF
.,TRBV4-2,CASTPLGFRGENTEAFF
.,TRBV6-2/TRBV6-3,CASSYLGQGAFGYTF
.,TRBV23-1,CASSQLNDTGTGCNQPQHF
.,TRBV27,CASSSSASGGANVLTF
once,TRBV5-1,CASSLGSGDGYTF
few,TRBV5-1,CASSLMGEDEKLFF
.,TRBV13,CASSLTGGRSGNTIYF
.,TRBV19,CASRETGSYGYTF
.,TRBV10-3,CAISESNFASGLNTEAFF
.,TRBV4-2,CASSQGQEATDTQYF